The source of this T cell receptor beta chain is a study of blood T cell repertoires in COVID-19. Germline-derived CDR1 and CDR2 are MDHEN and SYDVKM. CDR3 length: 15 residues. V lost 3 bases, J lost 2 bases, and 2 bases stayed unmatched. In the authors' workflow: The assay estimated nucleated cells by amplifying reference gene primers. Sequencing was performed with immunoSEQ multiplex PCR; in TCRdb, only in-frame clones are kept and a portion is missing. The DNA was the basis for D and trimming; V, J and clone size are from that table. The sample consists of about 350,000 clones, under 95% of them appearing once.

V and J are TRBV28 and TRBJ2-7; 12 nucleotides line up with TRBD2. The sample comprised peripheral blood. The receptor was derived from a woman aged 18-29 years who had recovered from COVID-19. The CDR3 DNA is TGTGCCAGCAGTTTTCCTAGCGGGAGGGCCTACGAGCAGTACGTC. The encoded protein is CASSFPSGRAYEQYV.